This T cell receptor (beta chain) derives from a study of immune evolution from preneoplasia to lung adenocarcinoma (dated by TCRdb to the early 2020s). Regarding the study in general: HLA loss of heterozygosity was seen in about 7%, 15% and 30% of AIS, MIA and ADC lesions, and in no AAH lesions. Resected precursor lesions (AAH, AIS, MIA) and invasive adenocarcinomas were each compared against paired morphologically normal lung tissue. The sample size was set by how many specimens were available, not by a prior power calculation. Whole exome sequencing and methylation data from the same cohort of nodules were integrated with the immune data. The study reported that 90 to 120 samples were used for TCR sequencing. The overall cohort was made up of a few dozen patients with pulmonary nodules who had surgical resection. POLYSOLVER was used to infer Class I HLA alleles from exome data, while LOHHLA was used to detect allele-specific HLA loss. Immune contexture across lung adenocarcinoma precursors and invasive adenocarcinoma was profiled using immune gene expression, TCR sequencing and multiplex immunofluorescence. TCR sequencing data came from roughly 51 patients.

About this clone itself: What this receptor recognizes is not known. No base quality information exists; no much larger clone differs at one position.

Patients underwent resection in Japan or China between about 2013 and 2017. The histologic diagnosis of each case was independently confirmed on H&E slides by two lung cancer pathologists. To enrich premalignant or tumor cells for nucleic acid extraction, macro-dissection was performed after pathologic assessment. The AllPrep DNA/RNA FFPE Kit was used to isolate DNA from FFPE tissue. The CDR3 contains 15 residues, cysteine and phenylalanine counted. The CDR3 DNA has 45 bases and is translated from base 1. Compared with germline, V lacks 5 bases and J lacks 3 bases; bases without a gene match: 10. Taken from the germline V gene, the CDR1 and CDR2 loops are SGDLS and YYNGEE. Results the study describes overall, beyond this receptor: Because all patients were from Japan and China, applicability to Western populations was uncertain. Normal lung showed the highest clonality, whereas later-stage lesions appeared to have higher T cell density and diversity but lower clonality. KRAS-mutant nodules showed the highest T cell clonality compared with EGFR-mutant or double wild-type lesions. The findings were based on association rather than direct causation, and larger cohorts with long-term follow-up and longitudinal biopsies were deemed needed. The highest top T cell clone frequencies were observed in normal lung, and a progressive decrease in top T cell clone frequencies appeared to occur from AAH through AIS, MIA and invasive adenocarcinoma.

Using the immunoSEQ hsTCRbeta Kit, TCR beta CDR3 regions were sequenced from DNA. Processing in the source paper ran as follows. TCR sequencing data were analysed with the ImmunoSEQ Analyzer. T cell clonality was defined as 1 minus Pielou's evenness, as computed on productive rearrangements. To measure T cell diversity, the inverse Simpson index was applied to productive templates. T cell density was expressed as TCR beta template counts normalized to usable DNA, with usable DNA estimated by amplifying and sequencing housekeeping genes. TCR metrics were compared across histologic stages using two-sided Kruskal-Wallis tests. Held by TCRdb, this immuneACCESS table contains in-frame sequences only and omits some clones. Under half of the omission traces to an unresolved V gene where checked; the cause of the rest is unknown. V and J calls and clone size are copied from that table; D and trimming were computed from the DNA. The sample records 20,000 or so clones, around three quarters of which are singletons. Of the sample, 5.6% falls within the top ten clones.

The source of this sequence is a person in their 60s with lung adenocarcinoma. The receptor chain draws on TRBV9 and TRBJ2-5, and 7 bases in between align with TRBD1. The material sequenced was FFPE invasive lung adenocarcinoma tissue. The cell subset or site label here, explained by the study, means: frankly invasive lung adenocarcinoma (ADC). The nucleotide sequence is TGTGCCAGCAGTGATAAGGGACAGTGGGAAGAGACCCAGTACTTC. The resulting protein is CASSDKGQWEETQYF.